This TCR beta chain came from a study of shared clonotypes between healthy human individuals. Study results and caveats: Clonotypes which were not shared had lower generation probabilities than clonotypes that all four donors shared.

Sequenced by immunoSEQ multiplex PCR; TCRdb stores in-frame clones only, minus some. The repertoire holds approximately 740,000 clones, with about 92% as singletons. About this clone: What it recognizes is unknown.

Germline lookup yields CDR1 LNHNV and CDR2 YYDKDF (reference sequence). This CDR3 spans 17 amino acids. V dropped 1 base and J dropped 4 bases, with 19 bases sitting between them. CD8 cells regarded as naive lacked CD45RO, were positively chosen for CCR7, and omitted terminally differentiated effector memory CD45RA+ cells. Donors, healthy HIV-negative adults, lacked recent acute infections or vaccinations. Input material: naive CD8+ T cells sorted from blood. This TCR was recovered from a man under 40 in good health. This chain links TRBV15 with TRBJ1-1; tentative D call: TRBD1 (5 bases). Here the CDR3 DNA reads TGTGCCACCAGCAGAGCCCGGGGCACCATAAGTGGCACTGAAGCTTTCTTT. Its protein is CATSRARGTISGTEAFF.